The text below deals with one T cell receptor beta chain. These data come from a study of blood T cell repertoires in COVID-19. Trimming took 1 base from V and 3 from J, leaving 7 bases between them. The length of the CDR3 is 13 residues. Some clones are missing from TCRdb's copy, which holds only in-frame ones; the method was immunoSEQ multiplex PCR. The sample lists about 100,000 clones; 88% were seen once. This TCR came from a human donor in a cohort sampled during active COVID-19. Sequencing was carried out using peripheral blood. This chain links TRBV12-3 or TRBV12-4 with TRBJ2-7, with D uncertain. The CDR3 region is CASSLGALYEQYF. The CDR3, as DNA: TGTGCCAGCAGTTTAGGAGCCCTCTACGAGCAGTACTTC.